The TCR beta chain described here comes from a study of T cell responses to AZD1222 COVID-19 vaccine. Study details: Second-dose intervals near 4 or 12 weeks were combined.

With respect to this clone: Its antigen is unidentified.

The study, taken as a whole, reports: Following two doses of AZD1222, Spike-specific TCR breadth and depth rose. The sample set comprised mostly white British donors with more females, and clonal diversity was possibly underestimated.

Method: immunoSEQ multiplex PCR; TCRdb's copy keeps in-frame clones and lacks some. The table records roughly 100,000 clones, over 70% of them present only once. CDR1 and CDR2 (germline): MNHEY, SMNVEV (reference sequence). The CDR3 has 15 amino acids. V lost 5 bases and J lost 4; bases outside the gene matches: 9. The clonotype comes from an adult in good health. The sequencing used peripheral blood, collected on day 0 of AZD1222 vaccination. V and J are TRBV27 and TRBJ1-1; 8 bases line up with TRBD1. Written as DNA, the CDR3 is TGTGCCAGCAGTCTTCCAGGGGGCGGTCGCACTGAAGCTTTCTTT. It specifies CASSLPGGGRTEAFF.